This T cell receptor beta chain was sequenced in a study of blood T cell repertoires in COVID-19 (TCRdb year 2020). Regarding the complete study: Collaborator samples came from the United States, Italy and Spain and covered acute and convalescent phases of COVID-19. The prospective study material was composed of cDNA or gDNA derived from T cells, B-cell-depleted T cells, or PBMCs. Subjects who had been exposed to COVID-19, were actively infected with it, or had recovered from it provided the deeply sampled blood TCRbeta repertoires that made up the dataset. The repertoires were released in a freely available public database intended as a resource for research on the immune response to SARS-CoV-2. The samples were drawn from the first 160 participants of the ongoing ImmuneRACE study and from some 1,300 subjects provided by 6 global collaborators. A de-identified subject ID, COVID-19 status, age in years and sex were almost always included in the sample metadata. Where available, HLA class I and class II types were taken from metadata supplied by the sample provider and were not determined by assay-based typing.

TCRbeta CDR3 regions were amplified from genomic DNA by means of the immunoSEQ Assay, a bias-controlled multiplex PCR. The study's own analysis went as follows. The number of nucleated cells in each sample was estimated from the amplification of reference gene primers within the assay. To quantify the absolute abundance of each unique TCRbeta CDR3 rearrangement, sequence reads were collapsed and filtered. For each sample, productive Simpson clonality was calculated as the square root of Simpson's diversity index over productive rearrangements. TCRdb limited this immuneACCESS table to in-frame rearrangements with V and J called. A share of clones is missing; checked studies link under half to unresolved V genes, and the rest is unexplained. From that table come the V and J calls and clone size; the DNA was used to work out D and trimming. The table for this sample lists 90,000 to 100,000 clones; 80% to 90% of them were counted only once. Of the sample, less than 20% is held by the ten largest clones.

The collaborating institutions used their own protocols to collect whole blood in K2EDTA tubes. For TCRbeta analysis, collaborators shipped samples in one of three forms: frozen whole blood, isolated PBMCs, or DNA extracted from either of those sample types. Summary of the overall study and its limitations: The quantity of clinical and demographic metadata differed by source and by participant and was supplied without curation.

This clone was observed a few times. The target of this receptor is not known. Base qualities are not provided; no much larger clone lies one nucleotide away. Including the terminal cysteine and phenylalanine, the CDR3 comprises 18 residues. The sequence is cut down to CDR3 DNA, 54 bases in frame from base 1. From a lookup of the germline V gene (reference sequence), CDR1 and CDR2 are LNHDA and SQIVND. Trimming accounts for 6 bases at V and 3 bases at J, while the number of junction bases matched to no gene is 13. Rearrangement joined TRBV19 to TRBJ2-2, with 10 bases matching TRBD2. Sequencing used peripheral blood. The receptor's source is a human donor in a cohort sampled during active COVID-19. The DNA sequence is given as TGTGCCAGTAGGCCCCTAGCGGGAGTGGCCGTGCACACCGGGGAGCTGTTTTTT. Its product reads: CASRPLAGVAVHTGELFF.